Each of the 8 T cell receptor beta chains below was sequenced from the same sample in a study of response to subunit inactivated influenza vaccine. TCRdb reanalysed the RT-PCR reads using MiXCR and keeps one entry per CDR3 protein. The sample yields under 800,000 distinct CDR3 sequences, 14% seen once. The specimen comprised PBMCs from blood, sampled approximately 15 days before vaccination. All receptors derive from a man in his fifties who received an inactivated influenza vaccine.

This chain uses TRBV4-3 with TRBJ1-6, with a tentative D call TRBD1 (6 bases). Germline V lookup: CDR1 LGHNA, CDR2 YSLEER. This CDR3 is 15 amino acids long. Trimming removed 1 base from V and 7 bases from J, with 11 bases in between. Written as DNA, the CDR3 is TGCGCCAGCAGCCAAGGACAGGAGATAAATTCACCCCTCCACTTT. Translation: CASSQGQEINSPLHF.

In this sample, this clonotype turned up a few times. This chain uses TRBV6-1 with TRBJ1-6; unclear D gene. The ends were cut back, 3 bases at V and 0 bases at J, with 9 bases in the middle. CDR1 and CDR2 from the germline V gene are MNHNS and SASEGT. The CDR3 is 16 amino acids. CDR3 protein: CASSDPHSSYNSPLHF. The CDR3 nucleotides are TGTGCCAGCAGTGACCCCCACAGCTCCTATAATTCACCCCTCCACTTT.

In regard to this clonotype: One base away lies a much larger clone, so this may be a sequencing read error. The rearrangement uses TRBV20-1 and TRBJ1-5; 9 bases are shared with TRBD1. Trimming took 5 bases from V and 4 from J; bases not matched to a gene: 0. Germline CDR1 reads DFQATT; CDR2 reads SNEGSKA (reference sequence). The CDR3 spans 12 residues. CDR3 sequence: CSAGQGNQPQHF. The CDR3 DNA is TGCAGTGCTGGACAGGGGAATCAGCCCCAGCATTTT.

This clonotype was seen at least ten times. CDR3: CASSSRGSYEQYF. The CDR3 DNA is TGCGCCAGCAGCTCCAGGGGAAGCTACGAGCAGTACTTC. V and J are TRBV5-1 and TRBJ2-7, with D tentatively TRBD1 (6 bases). The CDR3 totals 13 residues. V was clipped by 3 bases and J by 3 bases, with 10 bases between them. The germline CDR1 and CDR2 sequences are SGHRS and YFSETQ.

The V gene is TRBV20-1, the J gene TRBJ2-2; D may correspond to TRBD1 or TRBD2 (5 bases each). This CDR3 is built from 13 residues. CDR1 and CDR2 (germline): DFQATT, SNEGSKA (reference sequence). V gave up 6 bases and J gave up 4 bases, with 12 bases separating them. The CDR3 region is CSAGWGSTGELFF. CDR3 coding DNA: TGCAGTGCCGGGTGGGGGAGCACCGGGGAGCTGTTTTTT.

This clonotype was counted many times. The V and J genes are TRBV20-1 and TRBJ1-5; TRBD1 agrees at 7 bases. The CDR3 runs 12 residues. The J segment lost 7 bases and the V segment lost 8 bases, leaving 8 bases of the junction unmatched. Germline values: CDR1 DFQATT, CDR2 SNEGSKA (reference sequence). The CDR3 reads CSTQGGGQPQHF. The CDR3 DNA sequence: TGCAGTACCCAGGGGGGGGGGCAGCCCCAGCATTTT.

V and J are TRBV6-2 or TRBV6-3 and TRBJ2-1; no clear D. The CDR3 contains 13 residues. Per the germline V gene, CDR1 is MNHEY and CDR2 is SVGEGT. V gave up 8 bases and J gave up 9 bases, with 17 bases separating them. CDR3 nucleotides: TGTGCCAGCCTCGGCCTAGGCATTCTTGAGCAGTTCTTC. The encoded protein is CASLGLGILEQFF.

The table lists this clonotype with a few counts. The CDR3 here is CASSKARDNRAETQYF. The CDR3 nucleotides are TGTGCCAGCAGCAAGGCCCGGGACAATCGGGCAGAGACCCAGTACTTC. The chain uses TRBV7-2 and TRBJ2-5; TRBD1 might be the D (6 bases). V was clipped by 5 bases and J by 4 bases, with 20 bases between them. The CDR3 spans 16 residues. Germline lookup yields CDR1 SGHTA and CDR2 FQGNSA.